Each of the 30 T cell receptor beta chains below was sequenced from the same sample in a study of cytomegalovirus exposure and HLA in healthy donors. PCR was performed using 60 Vbeta and 13 Jbeta primers. Repertoires were generated with immunoSEQ multiplex PCR, while TCRdb's copy carries only in-frame clones and drops some. The sample has a few hundred thousand clones; roughly 80% are singletons. The source material was PBMCs. The receptor set was obtained from a man younger than 40 in good health and CMV-seronegative.

The chain couples TRBV5-1 to TRBJ2-1; TRBD2 agrees at 16 bases. Per germline, CDR1 SGHRS and CDR2 YFSETQ. Trimming took 0 bases from V and 3 from J; bases not matched to a gene: 6. This CDR3 contains 19 residues. The CDR3 DNA is TGCGCCAGCAGCTTGGAGGGGACTAGCGGGGGGGTTTACTACAATGAGCAGTTCTTC. Residues: CASSLEGTSGGVYYNEQFF. Full variable domain (missing parts from reference TRBV5-1 and TRBJ2-1): KAGVTQTPRYLIKTRGQQVTLSCSPISGHRSVSWYQQTPGQGLQFLFEYFSETQRNKGNFPGRFSGRQFSNSRSEMNVSTLELGDSALYLCASSLEGTSGGVYYNEQFFGPGTRLTVL.

This clone was counted a single time. The rearrangement joins TRBV28 to TRBJ2-1; 11 nucleotides match TRBD2. The ends lost 6 bases at V and 10 bases at J; junction bases unmatched: 14. Looked up from germline, CDR1 is MDHEN and CDR2 is SYDVKM. The CDR3 contains 16 residues. The CDR3 nucleotides are TGTGCCAGCAGCCCCGCCCTTAGCGGGGGGGTTGGGGAGCAGTTCTTC. As protein: CASSPALSGGVGEQFF.

This sequence joins TRBV7-9 and TRBJ2-3, with D perhaps matching TRBD2 (7 bases). Germline V CDR1 and CDR2: SEHNR, FQNEAQ (reference sequence). Deletions cut 1 base from V and 3 bases from J, with 11 bases between. The CDR3 has 15 residues. The CDR3 is CASSLGGGATDTQYF. In nucleotides, the CDR3 is TGTGCCAGCAGCTTAGGTGGGGGGGCTACAGATACGCAGTATTTT.

The chain uses TRBV7-9 and TRBJ2-1; 9 bases match TRBD1. CDR1 is SEHNR and CDR2 is FQNEAQ in the germline V gene (reference sequence). J gave up 6 bases and V 5 bases, and 11 bases lay outside the gene matches. The length of the CDR3 is 16 residues. Here the CDR3 reads CASSPSYRGQANEQFF. The CDR3 nucleotides read TGTGCCAGCAGCCCCTCCTACAGGGGGCAAGCCAATGAGCAGTTCTTC.

This rearrangement joins TRBV29-1 to TRBJ1-3, with 8 bases that match TRBD1. Trimming removed 5 bases from V and 7 bases from J; junction bases left unmatched: 7. The CDR3 is 13 amino acids. CDR1 is SQVTM and CDR2 is ANQGSEA in the germline V gene. The CDR3 region has the DNA TGCAGCGTTCAGGCAGGGGGCGCGAACACCATATATTTT. As protein: CSVQAGGANTIYF.

V usage is TRBV29-1 and J usage is TRBJ2-1; D is perhaps TRBD1 (6 bases). Germline assignment: CDR1 SQVTM and CDR2 ANQGSEA. V lost 3 bases and J 12 bases, leaving 21 bases between the germline ends. The CDR3 has 14 residues. The CDR3 reads CSVESRGSLWAQFF. CDR3 in DNA: TGCAGCGTTGAGTCCAGGGGATCGCTGTGGGCGCAGTTCTTC.

V and J are TRBV29-1 and TRBJ2-5; possibly TRBD1 for D (5 bases). Germline-derived CDR1 and CDR2 are SQVTM and ANQGSEA. The CDR3 contains 13 residues. V lost 2 bases and J lost 5, with 12 bases in between. The CDR3: CSVEIGATETQYF. In DNA form, the CDR3 reads TGCAGCGTTGAAATAGGGGCGACGGAGACCCAGTACTTC.

This clone was seen only a few times. This chain links TRBV5-4 with TRBJ2-5; 9 bases map to TRBD1. The germline V gene has CDR1 SGHNT and CDR2 YYREEE (reference sequence). V was clipped by 4 bases and J by 6 bases; unmatched bases: 7. The length of the CDR3 is 14 residues. The CDR3, as DNA: TGTGCCAGCAGCCGAACAGGGGGCGCGAAGACCCAGTACTTC. This gives the protein CASSRTGGAKTQYF.

In nucleotides, the CDR3 is TGTGCCAGCAGCTTAGTTAGCACACAGAACACTGAAGCTTTCTTT. It codes for CASSLVSTQNTEAFF. The chain has TRBV7-9 and TRBJ1-1; D is unresolved. Germline CDR1 is SEHNR and CDR2 is FQNEAQ (reference sequence). The CDR3 is 15 amino acids. V lost 1 base to trimming and J lost 1 base, with 10 bases between them.

This clone was observed a few times. The chain is built from TRBV6-1 and TRBJ1-2; no definite D call. There are 16 residues in the CDR3. CDR1 MNHNS and CDR2 SASEGT come from the germline V gene. The ends were cut back, 3 bases at V and 2 bases at J, with 16 bases in the middle. The CDR3 DNA follows: TGTGCCAGCAGTGACCACCGGCGGGCTGTCAACTATGGCTACACCTTC. As protein: CASSDHRRAVNYGYTF.

This clone was seen a single time. V is TRBV19 and J is TRBJ2-2, with 7 bases identical to TRBD1. Germline V gene data show CDR1 as LNHDA and CDR2 as SQIVND (reference sequence). This CDR3 contains 17 residues. After removal of 10 bases from V and 0 bases from J, the junction contained 14 bases not matched to a gene. The CDR3 DNA reads TGTGCCACTAAGAATAGGGGGCGATTCTCGAACACCGGGGAGCTGTTTTTT. Translation gives CATKNRGRFSNTGELFF.

The V call is TRBV25-1, the J call TRBJ2-1; D gene uncertain. The V end was cut by 8 bases, the J end by 8 bases, with 7 bases between. The V gene's germline CDR1 is MGHDK and CDR2 SYGVNS. This CDR3 comprises 10 residues. In DNA form, the CDR3 reads TGTGCCAGCCAAGCGCATGAGCAGTTCTTC. This translates into CASQAHEQFF.

This clone was recorded once. The chain carries TRBV4-2 and TRBJ1-2; no reliable D call. CDR1 and CDR2 (germline): LGHNA, YNFKEQ. This CDR3 has 17 residues. The V end was cut by 0 bases, the J end by 1 base, with 15 bases between. The CDR3 nucleotides are TGTGCCAGCAGCCAAGATCCCCCGGCAGGCCGTAACTATGGCTACACCTTC. Translation gives CASSQDPPAGRNYGYTF.

The J gene is TRBJ2-1, the V gene TRBV4-2; D gene uncertain. Germline lookup yields CDR1 LGHNA and CDR2 YNFKEQ. V lost 6 bases, J lost 8 bases, and 11 bases lay in between. The CDR3 spans 12 residues. The CDR3 nucleotides read TGTGCCAGCAGTCGATTAGCCGATGAGCAGTTCTTC. It encodes CASSRLADEQFF.

V is TRBV4-1 and J is TRBJ2-5, with 7 bases that match TRBD2. Trimming cost V 0 bases and J 5 bases; bases outside gene matches: 3. There are 14 residues in the CDR3. CDR1 MGHRA and CDR2 YSYEKL come from the germline V gene. CDR3: CASSQEGGFETQYF. The CDR3 DNA is TGCGCCAGCAGCCAAGAGGGAGGGTTTGAGACCCAGTACTTC.

The rearrangement uses TRBV4-2 and TRBJ2-1; TRBD1 matches 7 bases. J gave up 8 bases and V 4 bases, and 8 bases lay outside the gene matches. The germline V gene has CDR1 LGHNA and CDR2 YNFKEQ. The CDR3 spans 14 residues. The CDR3 region has the DNA TGTGCCAGCAGCCTCACAGGACAGGCCTATGAGCAGTTCTTC. Translated: CASSLTGQAYEQFF.

This sequence joins TRBV10-1 and TRBJ2-2, with D possibly matching TRBD1 (5 bases). Germline-derived CDR1 and CDR2 are WNHNN and SYGVQD (reference sequence). Deletions cut 2 bases from V and 1 base from J, with 8 bases between. The CDR3 contains 15 residues. The CDR3 sequence: CASSEGQGNTGELFF. DNA for the CDR3: TGCGCCAGCAGTGAGGGGCAGGGGAACACCGGGGAGCTGTTTTTT.

The genes are TRBV28 and TRBJ2-3; D may be TRBD1 (5 bases). The CDR3 loop spans 14 amino acids. Trimming stripped 3 bases from V and 5 bases from J, with 12 bases between. The germline CDR1 and CDR2 sequences are MDHEN and SYDVKM. The CDR3 bases are TGTGCCAGCAGTTTCGGTGGGGCTGGAGATACGCAGTATTTT. Amino acids: CASSFGGAGDTQYF.

The J gene is TRBJ2-5, the V gene TRBV4-3; D is ambiguous. Trimming took 3 bases from V and 1 from J, leaving 9 bases between them. The CDR3 is 14 residues long. CDR1 LGHNA and CDR2 YSLEER come from the germline V gene. DNA of the CDR3: TGCGCCAGCAGCCATAGGCACAGCCAAGAGACCCAGTACTTC. Translation gives CASSHRHSQETQYF.

V is TRBV14 and J is TRBJ2-5; perhaps TRBD1 as D (6 bases). The V gene's germline CDR1 is SGHDN and CDR2 FVKESK. V lost 1 base, J lost 4 bases, and 13 bases lay in between. The CDR3 is made up of 15 amino acids. CDR3 nucleotide sequence: TGTGCCAGCAGCCAAGTTCTGGGGGCTGGAGAGACCCAGTACTTC. It encodes CASSQVLGAGETQYF.

J is TRBJ2-7 and V is TRBV7-8; perhaps TRBD2 as D (5 bases). Trimming took 2 bases from V and 6 from J, leaving 26 bases between them. The CDR3 has 18 amino acids. Germline-derived CDR1 and CDR2 are SGHVS and FQNEAQ. In DNA, the CDR3 is TGTGCCAGCAGCTTAAGGCCCTTGGAGACTATCCGCGGAGGCGAGCAGTACTTC. This gives the protein CASSLRPLETIRGGEQYF.

The chain carries TRBV18 and TRBJ2-5; TRBD2 might be the D (5 bases). Trimming removed 1 base at V and 5 bases at J, with 11 bases between. Per the germline V gene, CDR1 is KGHSH and CDR2 is LQKENI. The CDR3 is 14 amino acids. CDR3 coding DNA: TGTGCCAGCTCACCACTCAGCGGACGGGAGACCCAGTACTTC. It translates to CASSPLSGRETQYF.

In this sample, this clone turned up a few times. At the DNA level, this CDR3 is encoded by other sequences in the same sample as well. CDR3 loop: CASSQVGGGSPLHF. The CDR3 nucleotides read TGTGCCAGCAGCCAAGTAGGGGGCGGTTCACCCCTCCACTTT. The chain is built from TRBV4-2 and TRBJ1-6; 7 bases agree with TRBD1. CDR1 is LGHNA and CDR2 is YNFKEQ in the germline V gene. The length of the CDR3 is 14 residues. Unmatched junction bases numbered 3, after V lost 1 base and J lost 9 bases.

This clone was recorded a few times. The chain joins TRBV6-5 to TRBJ1-5; D unclear. Germline V gene lookup returns CDR1 MNHEY and CDR2 SVGAGI. CDR3 length equals 13 residues. V dropped 8 bases and J dropped 1 base, with 9 bases sitting between them. CDR3 sequence reads: CASAGSSNQPQHF. For the CDR3, the DNA is TGTGCCAGCGCGGGTAGCAGCAATCAGCCCCAGCATTTT.

This sequence joins TRBV19 and TRBJ2-4; D gene uncertain. Trimming took 0 bases from V and 0 from J, leaving 9 bases between them. The CDR3 runs to 16 residues. The germline V gene has CDR1 LNHDA and CDR2 SQIVND (reference sequence). CDR3 sequence: CASSIDQWLAKNIQYF. As DNA, the CDR3 is TGTGCCAGTAGTATAGATCAGTGGCTAGCCAAAAACATTCAGTACTTC.

The chain combines TRBV6-1 with TRBJ1-5, with 8 bases identical to TRBD1. V lost 4 bases to trimming and J lost 0 bases; unmatched junction nucleotides: 11. The CDR3 sequence is 18 residues long. Germline V gene lookup returns CDR1 MNHNS and CDR2 SASEGT. Here the CDR3 reads CASSAPGTGVNSNQPQHF. The CDR3, as DNA: TGTGCCAGCAGTGCCCCCGGGACAGGAGTTAATAGCAATCAGCCCCAGCATTTT.

The chain links TRBV6-5 to TRBJ2-1; 8 nucleotides agree with TRBD1. There are 14 residues in the CDR3. CDR1 is MNHEY and CDR2 is SVGAGI in the germline V gene. V lost 5 bases to trimming and J lost 3 bases; unmatched junction nucleotides: 3. The CDR3: CASSPGGSYNEQFF. The DNA for the CDR3 is TGTGCCAGCAGTCCAGGGGGCAGCTACAATGAGCAGTTCTTC.

This clone was seen only a few times. V gene TRBV7-9 combines with J gene TRBJ1-4; D is unclear. The V end was cut by 1 base, the J end by 7 bases, with 10 bases between. The CDR3 runs to 14 residues. Germline V gene data show CDR1 as SEHNR and CDR2 as FQNEAQ (reference sequence). CDR3 in DNA: TGTGCCAGCAGCTTAGGAGGTATAGGTGAAAAACTGTTTTTT. Translated, it gives CASSLGGIGEKLFF. Variable domain in full (rest from reference TRBV7-9 and TRBJ1-4): DTGVSQNPRHKITKRGQNVTFRCDPISEHNRLYWYRQTLGQGPEFLTYFQNEAQLEKSRLLSDRFSAERPKGSFSTLEIQRTEQGDSAMYLCASSLGGIGEKLFFGSGTQLSVL.

The table lists this clone with a few counts. The rearrangement links TRBV5-4 to TRBJ1-6; tentative D call: TRBD1 (6 bases). The V end lost 4 bases, the J end lost 8 bases, and 7 bases lay between the germline ends. The germline V gene encodes CDR1 SGHNT and CDR2 YYREEE (reference sequence). The CDR3 length is 12 residues. The CDR3 is CASSRQDSPLHF. CDR3 in DNA: TGTGCCAGCAGCCGACAGGATTCACCCCTCCACTTT.

The chain combines TRBV19 with TRBJ1-2; D remains unclear. With 1 base removed from V and 6 bases from J, the gap between germline ends came to 12 bases. Germline V lookup: CDR1 LNHDA, CDR2 SQIVND (reference sequence). CDR3 length: 14 amino acids. CDR3 region: CASSIGGGFDGYTF. CDR3 nucleotide sequence: TGTGCCAGTAGTATAGGAGGAGGGTTCGATGGCTACACCTTC. Full variable domain (outside the CDR3, taken from reference TRBV19 and TRBJ1-2): DGGITQSPKYLFRKEGQNVTLSCEQNLNHDAMYWYRQDPGQGLRLIYYSQIVNDFQKGDIAEGYSVSREKKESFPLTVTSAQKNPTAFYLCASSIGGGFDGYTFGSGTRLTVV.